Listed below are T cell receptor beta chains from one sample, sequenced in a study of blood T cell repertoires in COVID-19. Profiled with immunoSEQ multiplex PCR; TCRdb holds only in-frame clones, not every one. The table has some 180,000 clones, about 86% seen once. The sample taken for sequencing was peripheral blood. The receptors here all came from a man between 65 and 85 years old with active or convalescent COVID-19. The CDR3 runs from the conserved cysteine through the conserved F or W. D genes are given only for firm matches. Size is omitted from some rows. Given values are once, few, many or a class for expanded clones.

.	TRBV7-3	TRBJ1-2	.	TGTGCCAGCGGACGTCCACAGGGAGGCTACACCTTC	CASGRPQGGYTF
.	TRBV7-2	TRBJ2-6	.	TGTGCCAGCAGTAGGGGGGGGCCGCTCTCTGGGGCCAACGTCCTGACTTTC	CASSRGGPLSGANVLTF
.	TRBV12-3/TRBV12-4	TRBJ1-6	.	TGTGCCAGCACCTACGGAGGGAATTCACCCCTCCACTTT	CASTYGGNSPLHF
.	TRBV27	TRBJ2-7	.	TGTGCCAGCAGTTCCCCCAGACTAGGGCCCTACGAGCAGTACTTC	CASSSPRLGPYEQYF
.	TRBV10-2	TRBJ1-4	.	TGCGCCAGCAGGGGGCGAAAGGATGAAAAACTGTTTTTT	CASRGRKDEKLFF
TRBD1	TRBV7-2	TRBJ1-1	.	TGTGCCAGCAGCCCGGGACAGGGAATGAACACTGAAGCTTTCTTT	CASSPGQGMNTEAFF
.	TRBV27	TRBJ1-5	few	TGTGCCAGCAGTTTCCAAGGGGACAATCAGCCCCAGCATTTT	CASSFQGDNQPQHF
.	TRBV4-3	TRBJ1-2	.	TGCGCCAGCAGCCACCTTCAGGGAGGGTATGGCTACACCTTC	CASSHLQGGYGYTF
.	TRBV18	TRBJ1-1	.	TGTGCCAGCTCCTCGGAGGGGGGGGAAGCTTTCTTT	CASSSEGGEAFF
.	TRBV6-2/TRBV6-3	TRBJ2-1	.	TGTGCCAGCAGTTACTCCCTAGTTACGGAGCAGTTCTTC	CASSYSLVTEQFF
.	TRBV13	TRBJ2-7	.	TGTGCCAGCAGCCCCAGTCCGTCAGGGGATCCCTACGAGCAGTACTTC	CASSPSPSGDPYEQYF
.	TRBV2	TRBJ1-6	.	TGTGCCAGCAGTGAAGGACAACATTATAATTCACCCCTCCACTTT	CASSEGQHYNSPLHF
TRBD1	TRBV19	TRBJ1-4	once	TGTGCCAGTAGCCGGACAGGGTTTAATGAAAAACTGTTTTTT	CASSRTGFNEKLFF
TRBD1	TRBV11-2	TRBJ2-2	.	TGTGCCAGCAGCCACTACTCGCGCAGGGGGTTCAACGGGGAGCTGTTTTTT	CASSHYSRRGFNGELFF
.	TRBV5-1	TRBJ1-3	.	TGCGCCAGCAGCTTTACAGAAGGTGGAAACACCATATATTTT	CASSFTEGGNTIYF
TRBD1	TRBV5-1	TRBJ1-4	.	TGCGCCAGCAGCGGGGGACAGGGTCGGACTAATGAAAAACTGTTTTTT	CASSGGQGRTNEKLFF
.	TRBV9	TRBJ1-3	.	TGTGCCAGCAGCGTAGAGGGGAACTCTGGAAACACCATATATTTT	CASSVEGNSGNTIYF
.	TRBV3-1/TRBV3-2	TRBJ2-5	.	TGTGCCAGCAGCCAAGCCGGGGTGACCCAGTACTTC	CASSQAGVTQYF
.	TRBV27	TRBJ2-6	.	TGTGCCAGCAGTTTTTACAAGTCTGGGGCCAACGTCCTGACTTTC	CASSFYKSGANVLTF